Ten or more counts support the clone carrying this TCR beta chain. Its antigen is currently unknown. The related graft donor's blood sample was taken on the day of bone marrow donation. Produced via immunoSEQ multiplex PCR; TCRdb's table is partial and in-frame only. In total the sample includes some 40,000 clones, none of them seen once. The data belong to a study of T cells after posttransplantation cyclophosphamide. Trimming removed 0 bases at V and 7 bases at J, with 10 bases between. The CDR3 has 14 residues. CDR1 is MNHEY, CDR2 SVGAGI, per germline. Study-level results: Donor CD8+ memory clones often dominated recipient blood repertoires at later times. Recipient CMV seropositivity and CMV reactivation strongly tracked TRB clonality. Blood and skin or GI T cell repertoires showed limited TRB overlap.

The sequenced sample was PBMCs. V is TRBV6-5 and J is TRBJ1-5; D is unresolved. The sequence was collected from a middle-aged man in good health, CMV-negative, and a related stem cell transplant donor. CDR3 DNA sequence: TGTGCCAGCAGTTACTCTTCGTTGGGCCAGCCCCAGCATTTT. It yields the protein CASSYSSLGQPQHF.